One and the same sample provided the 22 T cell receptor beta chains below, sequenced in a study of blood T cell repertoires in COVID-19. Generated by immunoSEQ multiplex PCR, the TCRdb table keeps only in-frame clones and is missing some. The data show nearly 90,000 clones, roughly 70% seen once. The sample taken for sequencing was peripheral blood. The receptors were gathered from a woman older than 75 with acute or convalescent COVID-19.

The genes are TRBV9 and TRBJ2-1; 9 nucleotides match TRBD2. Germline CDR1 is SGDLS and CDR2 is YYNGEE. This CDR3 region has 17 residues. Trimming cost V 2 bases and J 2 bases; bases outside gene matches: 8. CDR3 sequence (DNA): TGTGCCAGCAGCGTGGGTAGCGGGGGCCTTGCCTACAATGAGCAGTTCTTC. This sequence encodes CASSVGSGGLAYNEQFF.

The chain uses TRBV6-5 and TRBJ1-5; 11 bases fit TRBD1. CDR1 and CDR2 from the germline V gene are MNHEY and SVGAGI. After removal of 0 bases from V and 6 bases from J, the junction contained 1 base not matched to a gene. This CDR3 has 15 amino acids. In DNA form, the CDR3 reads TGTGCCAGCAGTTACTCGGGACAGGGGGGTCAGCCCCAGCATTTT. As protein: CASSYSGQGGQPQHF.

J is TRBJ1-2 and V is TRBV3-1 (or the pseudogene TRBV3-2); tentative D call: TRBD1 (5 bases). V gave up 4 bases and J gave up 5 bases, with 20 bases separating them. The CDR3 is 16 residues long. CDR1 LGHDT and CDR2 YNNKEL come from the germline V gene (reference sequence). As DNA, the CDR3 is TGTGCCAGCAGCCCCGGCGGGACGGAGGGGATGTATGGCTACACCTTC. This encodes CASSPGGTEGMYGYTF.

The CDR3 DNA is TGTGCCAGCAGACCAGGGACTGGTCAAGAGACCCAGTACTTC. Residues: CASRPGTGQETQYF. The chain combines TRBV7-6 with TRBJ2-5, with D possibly TRBD2 on 6 matching bases. The CDR3 covers 14 residues. Trimming took 6 bases from V and 2 from J, leaving 13 bases between them. Germline values: CDR1 SGHVS, CDR2 FNYEAQ. Together with reference TRBV7-6 and TRBJ2-5, the CDR3 gives the full variable domain: GAGVSQSPRYKVTKRGQDVALRCDPISGHVSLYWYRQALGQGPEFLTYFNYEAQQDKSGLPNDRFSAERPEGSISTLTIQRTEQRDSAMYRCASRPGTGQETQYFGPGTRLLVL.

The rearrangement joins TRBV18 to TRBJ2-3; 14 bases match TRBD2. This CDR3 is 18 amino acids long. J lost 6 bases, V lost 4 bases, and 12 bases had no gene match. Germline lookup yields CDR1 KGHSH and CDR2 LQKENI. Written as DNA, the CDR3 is TGTGCCAGCTCACACACCCCGACTAGCGGGGGGGCCAGTGATACGCAGTATTTT. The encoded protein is CASSHTPTSGGASDTQYF. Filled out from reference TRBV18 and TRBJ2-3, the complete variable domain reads NAGVMQNPRHLVRRRGQEARLRCSPMKGHSHVYWYRQLPEEGLKFMVYLQKENIIDESGMPKERFSAEFPKEGPSILRIQQVVRGDSAAYFCASSHTPTSGGASDTQYFGPGTRLTVL.

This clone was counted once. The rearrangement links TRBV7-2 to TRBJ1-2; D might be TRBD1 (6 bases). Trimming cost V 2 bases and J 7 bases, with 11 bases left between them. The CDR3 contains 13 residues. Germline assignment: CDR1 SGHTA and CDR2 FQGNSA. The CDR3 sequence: CASSLQRTAGYTF. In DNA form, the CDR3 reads TGTGCCAGCAGCTTACAGAGGACAGCTGGCTACACCTTC. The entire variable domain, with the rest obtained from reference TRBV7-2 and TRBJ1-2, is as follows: GAGVSQSPSNKVTEKGKDVELRCDPISGHTALYWYRQSLGQGLEFLIYFQGNSAPDKSGLPSDRFSAERTGGSVSTLTIQRTQQEDSAVYLCASSLQRTAGYTFGSGTRLTVV.

CDR3 residues: CASSLALQNTEAFF. The CDR3 nucleotides are TGTGCCAGCAGCTTGGCCTTACAGAACACTGAAGCTTTCTTT. V is TRBV5-6 and J is TRBJ1-1, with D unclear. Per the germline V gene, CDR1 is SGHDT and CDR2 is YYEEEE. The V end was cut by 0 bases, the J end by 1 base, with 7 bases between. The CDR3 runs 14 residues.

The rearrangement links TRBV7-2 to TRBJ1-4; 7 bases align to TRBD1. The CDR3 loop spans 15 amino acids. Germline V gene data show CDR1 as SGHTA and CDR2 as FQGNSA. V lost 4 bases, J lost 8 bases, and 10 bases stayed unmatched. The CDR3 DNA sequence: TGTGCCAGCAGCTGGACCGGGACAGAAGGCGAAAAACTGTTTTTT. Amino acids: CASSWTGTEGEKLFF.

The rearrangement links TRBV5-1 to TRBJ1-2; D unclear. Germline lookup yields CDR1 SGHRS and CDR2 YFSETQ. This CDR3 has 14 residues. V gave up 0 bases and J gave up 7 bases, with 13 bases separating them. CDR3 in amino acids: CASSLATRGTGYTF. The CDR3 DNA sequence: TGCGCCAGCAGCTTGGCAACGCGAGGAACTGGCTACACCTTC.

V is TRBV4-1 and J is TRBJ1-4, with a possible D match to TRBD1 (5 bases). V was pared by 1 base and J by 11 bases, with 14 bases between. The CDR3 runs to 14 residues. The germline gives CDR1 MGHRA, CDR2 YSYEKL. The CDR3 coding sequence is TGCGCCAGCAGCCAAGGGGGGGACCTGAGCAAACTGTTTTTT. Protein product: CASSQGGDLSKLFF.

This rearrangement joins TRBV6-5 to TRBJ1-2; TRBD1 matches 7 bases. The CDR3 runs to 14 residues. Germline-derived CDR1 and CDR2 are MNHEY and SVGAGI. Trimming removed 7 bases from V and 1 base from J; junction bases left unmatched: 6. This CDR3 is CASNTGVGNYGYTF. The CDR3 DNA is TGTGCCAGCAACACAGGGGTGGGTAACTATGGCTACACCTTC.

The chain's CDR3 is CASSLTANYGYTF. CDR3 DNA sequence: TGTGCCAGCAGTTTGACAGCTAACTATGGCTACACCTTC. This rearrangement joins TRBV5-6 to TRBJ1-2, with D possibly matching TRBD1 (5 bases). Between the trimmed V and J ends, which lost 5 bases and 0 bases, there was a span of 8 bases. The CDR3 is 13 amino acids. CDR1 is SGHDT and CDR2 is YYEEEE in the germline V gene.

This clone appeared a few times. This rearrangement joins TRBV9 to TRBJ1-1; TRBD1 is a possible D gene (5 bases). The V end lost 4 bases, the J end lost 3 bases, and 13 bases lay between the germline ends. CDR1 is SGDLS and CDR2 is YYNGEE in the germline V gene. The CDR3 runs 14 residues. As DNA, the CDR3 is TGTGCCAGCAGCCCGACCCCCAGGGACACTGAAGCTTTCTTT. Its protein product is CASSPTPRDTEAFF.

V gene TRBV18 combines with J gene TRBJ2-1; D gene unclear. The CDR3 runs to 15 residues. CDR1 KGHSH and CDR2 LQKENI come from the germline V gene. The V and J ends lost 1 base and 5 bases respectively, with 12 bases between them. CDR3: CASSPLNRPNNEQFF. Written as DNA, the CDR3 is TGTGCCAGCTCACCACTGAACAGACCAAACAATGAGCAGTTCTTC.

In DNA, the CDR3 is TGTGCCAGCAGTGACAGGTGGGCGACTGAAGCTTTCTTT. The encoded protein is CASSDRWATEAFF. The chain combines TRBV2 with TRBJ1-1; D uncertain. Germline CDR1 and CDR2: SNHLY and FYNNEI. The CDR3 covers 13 residues. V gave up 3 bases and J gave up 5 bases, with 10 bases separating them. The variable domain in full, with the rest retrieved from reference TRBV2 and TRBJ1-1, is EPEVTQTPSHQVTQMGQEVILRCVPISNHLYFYWYRQILGQKVEFLVSFYNNEISEKSEIFDDQFSVERPDGSNFTLKIRSTKLEDSAMYFCASSDRWATEAFFGQGTRLTVV.

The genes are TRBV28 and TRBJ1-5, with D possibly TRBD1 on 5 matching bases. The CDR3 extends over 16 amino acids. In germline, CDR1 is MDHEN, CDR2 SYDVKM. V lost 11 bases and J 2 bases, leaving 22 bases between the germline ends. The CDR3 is CAGHQGRGYRNQPQHF. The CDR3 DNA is TGTGCCGGACACCAAGGGAGGGGTTACCGCAATCAGCCCCAGCATTTT.

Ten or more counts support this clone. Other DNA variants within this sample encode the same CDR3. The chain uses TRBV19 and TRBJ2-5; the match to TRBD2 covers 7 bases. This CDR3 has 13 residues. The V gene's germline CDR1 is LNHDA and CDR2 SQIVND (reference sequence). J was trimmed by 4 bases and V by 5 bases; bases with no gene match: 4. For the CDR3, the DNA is TGTGCCAGTAGTTGGACTAGTAGAGAGACCCAGTACTTC. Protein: CASSWTSRETQYF. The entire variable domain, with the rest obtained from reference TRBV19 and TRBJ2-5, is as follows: DGGITQSPKYLFRKEGQNVTLSCEQNLNHDAMYWYRQDPGQGLRLIYYSQIVNDFQKGDIAEGYSVSREKKESFPLTVTSAQKNPTAFYLCASSWTSRETQYFGPGTRLLVL.

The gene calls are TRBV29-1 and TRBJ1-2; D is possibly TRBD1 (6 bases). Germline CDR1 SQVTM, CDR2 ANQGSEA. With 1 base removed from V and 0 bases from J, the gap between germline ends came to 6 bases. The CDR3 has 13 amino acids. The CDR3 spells CSVEGTANYGYTF. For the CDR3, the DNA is TGCAGCGTTGAAGGGACAGCTAACTATGGCTACACCTTC.

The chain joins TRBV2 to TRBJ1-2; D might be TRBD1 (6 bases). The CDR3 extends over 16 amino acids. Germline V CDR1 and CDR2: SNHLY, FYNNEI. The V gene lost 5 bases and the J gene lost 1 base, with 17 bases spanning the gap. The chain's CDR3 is CASSPRQAGGNYGYTF. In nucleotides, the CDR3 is TGTGCCAGCAGTCCTAGACAGGCTGGAGGTAACTATGGCTACACCTTC. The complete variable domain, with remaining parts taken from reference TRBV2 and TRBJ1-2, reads EPEVTQTPSHQVTQMGQEVILRCVPISNHLYFYWYRQILGQKVEFLVSFYNNEISEKSEIFDDQFSVERPDGSNFTLKIRSTKLEDSAMYFCASSPRQAGGNYGYTFGSGTRLTVV.

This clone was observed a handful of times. CDR3 sequence: CASSEDRDSPLHF. CDR3 nucleotides: TGTGCCAGCAGCGAGGACAGGGATTCACCCCTCCACTTT. The genes are TRBV7-2 and TRBJ1-6, with TRBD1 matching 8 bases. Losses at the gene ends were 5 bases for V and 8 bases for J; bases not matched to a gene: 2. CDR1 is SGHTA and CDR2 is FQGNSA in the germline V gene. The CDR3 is made up of 13 amino acids.

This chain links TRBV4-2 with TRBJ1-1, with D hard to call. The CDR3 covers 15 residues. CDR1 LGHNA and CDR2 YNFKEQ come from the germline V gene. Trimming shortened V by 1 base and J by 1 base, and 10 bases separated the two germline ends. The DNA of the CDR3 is TGTGCCAGCAGCCAAGTTAACAGAGAGAACACTGAAGCTTTCTTT. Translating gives CASSQVNRENTEAFF.

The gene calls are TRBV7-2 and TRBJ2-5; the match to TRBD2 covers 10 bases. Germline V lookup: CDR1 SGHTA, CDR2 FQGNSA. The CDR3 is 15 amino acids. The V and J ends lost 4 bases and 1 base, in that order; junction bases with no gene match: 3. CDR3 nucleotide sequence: TGTGCCAGCAGCTCTAGCGGGGGACCCCAAGAGACCCAGTACTTC. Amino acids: CASSSSGGPQETQYF. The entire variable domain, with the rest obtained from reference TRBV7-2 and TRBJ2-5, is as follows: GAGVSQSPSNKVTEKGKDVELRCDPISGHTALYWYRQSLGQGLEFLIYFQGNSAPDKSGLPSDRFSAERTGGSVSTLTIQRTQQEDSAVYLCASSSSGGPQETQYFGPGTRLLVL.